The 32 T cell receptor beta chains presented below share a single source sample, sequenced in a study of blood T cell repertoires in COVID-19. This table comes from immunoSEQ multiplex PCR, and its TCRdb copy is limited to in-frame clones, with some not included. The data hold some 130,000 clones, with around three quarters observed a single time. Sequencing used peripheral blood. The receptors stem from a man aged 80 or over with acute or convalescent COVID-19.

The V gene is TRBV11-3, the J gene TRBJ2-1; 8 bases are shared with TRBD2. The CDR3 extends over 15 amino acids. V was clipped by 5 bases and J by 7 bases; unmatched bases: 10. Germline CDR1 SGHNT, CDR2 YENEEA. The CDR3 bases are TGTGCCAGCAGCCGTCGGGACGGGGGGGGAAATGAGCAGTTCTTC. Protein: CASSRRDGGGNEQFF.

The V gene is TRBV25-1, the J gene TRBJ1-4; no reliable D call. Germline-derived CDR1 and CDR2 are MGHDK and SYGVNS. V was shortened by 3 bases and J by 7 bases, with 15 bases between the two germline ends. This CDR3 comprises 15 residues. The CDR3 here is CASSDVGSRGEKLFF. CDR3 nucleotide sequence: TGTGCCAGCAGTGATGTCGGCTCTCGAGGTGAAAAACTGTTTTTT.

V and J are TRBV24-1 and TRBJ2-5, with 7 bases aligning to TRBD1. This CDR3 has 15 amino acids. The trim removed 7 bases at V and 9 bases at J, leaving 16 bases unmatched. The V gene's germline CDR1 is KGHDR and CDR2 SFDVKD. CDR3 amino acids: CATRGEGSGGPAQYF. For the CDR3, the DNA is TGTGCCACCAGGGGCGAGGGGTCAGGGGGTCCCGCCCAGTACTTC.

This chain connects TRBV19 to TRBJ2-2, with 13 bases aligning to TRBD2. Germline V gene lookup returns CDR1 LNHDA and CDR2 SQIVND (reference sequence). V trimming: 5 bases; J trimming: 5 bases; junction bases outside the gene matches: 11. The CDR3 runs 18 residues. CDR3 sequence reads: CASSARTSGGLNTGELFF. The CDR3 DNA sequence: TGTGCCAGTAGTGCCCGGACTAGCGGGGGCCTTAATACCGGGGAGCTGTTTTTT.

This clone has more than one count but fewer than ten. The V and J genes are TRBV3-1 (or the pseudogene TRBV3-2) and TRBJ2-2; 7 positions agree with TRBD1. The germline V gene has CDR1 LGHDT and CDR2 YNNKEL (reference sequence). The CDR3 is made up of 16 amino acids. Trimming took 0 bases from V and 1 from J; bases not matched to a gene: 2. The CDR3 loop is CASSQDGQVNTGELFF. The DNA for the CDR3 is TGTGCCAGCAGCCAAGACGGACAGGTGAACACCGGGGAGCTGTTTTTT.

The chain joins TRBV29-1 to TRBJ1-2; 8 positions match TRBD1. This CDR3 has 14 residues. The V segment lost 2 bases and the J segment 3 bases; nucleotides outside the gene matches: 5. In germline, CDR1 is SQVTM, CDR2 ANQGSEA. The CDR3 protein is CSVESRGLDYGYTF. The CDR3 DNA reads TGCAGCGTTGAATCCAGGGGGCTGGACTATGGCTACACCTTC.

The V call is TRBV6-2 or TRBV6-3, the J call TRBJ1-4; TRBD1 matches 9 bases. CDR1 and CDR2 from the germline V gene are MNHEY and SVGEGT. V dropped 3 bases and J dropped 10; count of bases not matched to a gene: 3. The CDR3 extends over 13 amino acids. CDR3 sequence: CASSYATGGKLFF. The CDR3, as DNA: TGTGCCAGCAGTTATGCGACAGGGGGAAAACTGTTTTTT.

This clone has just a few counts. The V gene is TRBV3-1 (or the pseudogene TRBV3-2), the J gene TRBJ1-1; 11 bases match TRBD1. The ends lost 3 bases at V and 4 bases at J; junction bases unmatched: 4. CDR3 length: 15 residues. Germline lookup yields CDR1 LGHDT and CDR2 YNNKEL (reference sequence). CDR3 in amino acids: CASSQGTGGPTEAFF. In nucleotides, the CDR3 is TGTGCCAGCAGCCAGGGGACAGGGGGACCCACTGAAGCTTTCTTT.

The gene calls are TRBV19 and TRBJ2-2, with a possible D match to TRBD2 (6 bases). CDR3 length: 15 amino acids. Germline loops: CDR1 LNHDA, CDR2 SQIVND (reference sequence). V lost 3 bases and J lost 6, with 14 bases in between. The chain's CDR3 is CASSMGGYKSGELFF. CDR3 coding DNA: TGTGCCAGTAGTATGGGGGGTTATAAGTCCGGGGAGCTGTTTTTT.

This chain connects TRBV28 to TRBJ1-4, with D tentatively TRBD1 (5 bases). Germline loops: CDR1 MDHEN, CDR2 SYDVKM. The CDR3 has 14 amino acids. V lost 9 bases, J lost 4 bases, and 15 bases lay in between. The CDR3 reads CASHFRGFNEKLFF. As DNA, the CDR3 is TGTGCCAGTCATTTTCGGGGGTTTAATGAAAAACTGTTTTTT.

The chain employs TRBV7-6 and TRBJ2-2, with 8 bases matching TRBD1. V dropped 5 bases and J dropped 5; count of bases not matched to a gene: 7. Per the germline V gene, CDR1 is SGHVS and CDR2 is FNYEAQ. This CDR3 has 15 amino acids. CDR3 protein: CASSLAQGATGELFF. The CDR3 DNA reads as TGTGCCAGCAGCCTCGCGCAGGGGGCGACCGGGGAGCTGTTTTTT.

The chain carries TRBV21-1 and TRBJ2-7; the table's TRBD1 call for D was not verified on the DNA. TRBV21-1 is designated a pseudogene. The CDR3 consists of 15 residues. The chain's CDR3 is CASSKGRDRGYEQYF. CDR3 DNA sequence: TGTGCCAGCAGCAAAGGTAGGGACAGGGGCTACGAGCAGTACTTC.

This chain uses TRBV7-8 with TRBJ2-7, with unresolved D. Between the trimmed V and J ends, which lost 1 base and 4 bases, there was a span of 17 bases. The germline V gene encodes CDR1 SGHVS and CDR2 FQNEAQ. CDR3 length equals 16 residues. This CDR3 is CASSLGPWQERYEQYF. CDR3 nucleotide sequence: TGTGCCAGCAGCTTAGGGCCTTGGCAGGAAAGGTACGAGCAGTACTTC.

This chain connects TRBV4-2 to TRBJ2-5, with 11 bases fitting TRBD1. The trim removed 4 bases at V and 5 bases at J, leaving 6 bases unmatched. The germline V gene has CDR1 LGHNA and CDR2 YNFKEQ. This CDR3 has 15 residues. Written as DNA, the CDR3 is TGTGCCAGCAGCCTCGGGACAGGGGGAGAGGAGACCCAGTACTTC. Amino acids: CASSLGTGGEETQYF.

The V and J genes are TRBV6-4 and TRBJ2-3; 14 bases align to TRBD2. The CDR3 is 15 amino acids. V was clipped by 7 bases and J by 6 bases; unmatched bases: 6. Germline CDR1 reads MRHNA; CDR2 reads SNTAGT. This CDR3 reads CASKGLAGGPDTQYF. CDR3 coding DNA: TGTGCCAGCAAAGGACTAGCGGGGGGACCCGATACGCAGTATTTT.

CDR3 amino acids: CASSSSGAGSPLHF. For the CDR3, the DNA is TGTGCCAGCAGCTCCTCAGGGGCGGGTTCACCCCTCCACTTT. The V gene is TRBV7-9, the J gene TRBJ1-6; D may be TRBD1 (6 bases). The V gene's germline CDR1 is SEHNR and CDR2 FQNEAQ (reference sequence). V was cut by 4 bases and J by 9 bases, with 13 bases left in between. This CDR3 has 14 amino acids.

The chain has TRBV3-1 (or the pseudogene TRBV3-2) and TRBJ2-7; D is unresolved. Germline lookup yields CDR1 LGHDT and CDR2 YNNKEL (reference sequence). The CDR3 length is 13 residues. Trimming removed 1 base from V and 6 bases from J, with 10 bases in between. CDR3 in DNA: TGTGCCAGCAGCCAAGTCATGCCGGGCGAGCAGTACTTC. Residues: CASSQVMPGEQYF.

The chain recombines TRBV9 with TRBJ1-2, with D perhaps TRBD1 (5 bases). This CDR3 spans 14 amino acids. V was shortened by 0 bases and J by 7 bases, with 13 bases between the two germline ends. Per the germline V gene, CDR1 is SGDLS and CDR2 is YYNGEE. The DNA for the CDR3 is TGTGCCAGCAGCGTAGAGGGGCCGTCCAGTGGCTACACCTTC. As protein: CASSVEGPSSGYTF. Full variable domain (remainder filled in from reference TRBV9 and TRBJ1-2): DSGVTQTPKHLITATGQRVTLRCSPRSGDLSVYWYQQSLDQGLQFLIQYYNGEERAKGNILERFSAQQFPDLHSELNLSSLELGDSALYFCASSVEGPSSGYTFGSGTRLTVV.

The chain couples TRBV5-1 to TRBJ2-5; TRBD2 aligns across 7 bases. CDR1 and CDR2 from the germline V gene are SGHRS and YFSETQ. V gave up 2 bases and J gave up 3 bases; unmatched junction bases: 1. The CDR3 spans 13 residues. DNA for the CDR3: TGCGCCAGCAGCTTCGCGGGGGAAGAGACCCAGTACTTC. Amino acids: CASSFAGEETQYF.

V usage is TRBV9 and J usage is TRBJ2-3; perhaps TRBD2 as D (5 bases). In germline, CDR1 is SGDLS, CDR2 YYNGEE. Trimming left V 0 bases short and J 6 bases short, with 11 bases between. This CDR3 has 14 amino acids. The CDR3 bases are TGTGCCAGCAGCGTAGAGCCTAGCCCCGATACGCAGTATTTT. Translating it yields CASSVEPSPDTQYF.

J is TRBJ2-5 and V is TRBV5-1; TRBD1 matches 7 bases. Germline V gene sequence: CDR1 SGHRS, CDR2 YFSETQ. The CDR3 spans 14 residues. J lost 5 bases, V lost 3 bases, and 7 bases had no gene match. The CDR3 spells CASSWNRGWETQYF. The DNA of the CDR3 is TGCGCCAGCAGCTGGAACAGGGGTTGGGAGACCCAGTACTTC.

The chain employs TRBV5-1 and TRBJ1-6, with 8 bases identical to TRBD1. CDR3 size: 15 residues. Germline loops: CDR1 SGHRS, CDR2 YFSETQ. J was trimmed by 9 bases and V by 0 bases; bases with no gene match: 5. For the CDR3, the DNA is TGCGCCAGCAGCTTGGAACAGGGGGTAGGTTCACCCCTCCACTTT. It yields the protein CASSLEQGVGSPLHF.

The table lists this clone with a count of one. The chain is built from TRBV9 and TRBJ1-1; no firm D call. Germline V gene sequence: CDR1 SGDLS, CDR2 YYNGEE. The CDR3 is 14 residues long. The ends were cut back, 2 bases at V and 0 bases at J, with 8 bases in the middle. CDR3 in amino acids: CASSVSELNTEAFF. CDR3 nucleotide sequence: TGTGCCAGCAGCGTTTCCGAGTTGAACACTGAAGCTTTCTTT.

The CDR3 region is CASGSSGNTIYF. CDR3 DNA: TGTGCCAGCGGTTCATCTGGAAACACCATATATTTT. This sequence joins TRBV12-3 or TRBV12-4 and TRBJ1-3; D not resolved. The CDR3 is 12 amino acids. V was cut by 8 bases and J by 1 base, with 6 bases left in between.

This chain connects TRBV9 to TRBJ2-1; 8 bases are a match to TRBD2. V trimming: 1 base; J trimming: 7 bases; junction bases outside the gene matches: 7. CDR3 length: 15 residues. In germline, CDR1 is SGDLS, CDR2 YYNGEE. In DNA form, the CDR3 reads TGTGCCAGCAGCGTATCACCCACGGGAGGGAATGAGCAGTTCTTC. Protein sequence: CASSVSPTGGNEQFF.

This clone was counted a single time. The chain combines TRBV19 with TRBJ2-1, with 13 nucleotides matching TRBD2. V was pared by 6 bases and J by 9 bases, with 5 bases of the junction left unmatched. CDR3 length: 14 amino acids. The germline gives CDR1 LNHDA, CDR2 SQIVND (reference sequence). The CDR3 bases are TGTGCCAGTAGCCTGGGACTAGCGGGGTCTGAGCAGTTCTTC. This sequence encodes CASSLGLAGSEQFF.

The chain recombines TRBV7-9 with TRBJ1-4; TRBD1 matches 7 bases. CDR1 and CDR2 from the germline V gene are SEHNR and FQNEAQ (reference sequence). The V and J ends lost 5 bases and 4 bases, in that order; junction bases with no gene match: 4. The CDR3 runs to 14 residues. As DNA, the CDR3 is TGTGCCAGCAGCCTAGGGGACAGTAATGAAAAACTGTTTTTT. This encodes CASSLGDSNEKLFF.

The V and J genes are TRBV2 and TRBJ2-2; D might be TRBD2 (6 bases). There are 14 residues in the CDR3. V gave up 6 bases and J gave up 6 bases, with 14 bases separating them. The V gene's germline CDR1 is SNHLY and CDR2 FYNNEI. The chain's CDR3 is CASSEWGGAGELFF. The CDR3 DNA reads TGTGCCAGCAGCGAGTGGGGCGGGGCCGGGGAGCTGTTTTTT.

The chain combines TRBV27 with TRBJ2-2; 7 nucleotides line up with TRBD2. CDR1 and CDR2 from the germline V gene are MNHEY and SMNVEV (reference sequence). CDR3 length: 13 amino acids. Losses at the gene ends were 5 bases for V and 8 bases for J; bases not matched to a gene: 5. The CDR3 sequence is CASSPGGSGELFF. The DNA for the CDR3 is TGTGCCAGCAGTCCCGGCGGGAGTGGGGAGCTGTTTTTT.

The V call is TRBV10-3, the J call TRBJ1-2; the D gene is possibly TRBD1 (6 bases). The germline gives CDR1 ENHRY, CDR2 SYGVKD. With 9 bases removed from V and 5 bases from J, the gap between germline ends came to 19 bases. The CDR3 covers 14 residues. CDR3 nucleotide sequence: TGTGCCATTCGCGTGGCAGGGGCTCGTTATGGCTACACCTTC. Encoded protein: CAIRVAGARYGYTF.

This sequence joins TRBV5-4 and TRBJ1-1, with 7 bases fitting TRBD1. The V gene's germline CDR1 is SGHNT and CDR2 YYREEE (reference sequence). J gave up 1 base and V 4 bases, and 4 bases lay outside the gene matches. This CDR3 spans 14 amino acids. The CDR3 region is CASSRQGANTEAFF. The CDR3 nucleotides read TGTGCCAGCAGCAGACAGGGTGCGAACACTGAAGCTTTCTTT. Full variable domain (outside the CDR3, taken from reference TRBV5-4 and TRBJ1-1): ETGVTQSPTHLIKTRGQQVTLRCSSQSGHNTVSWYQQALGQGPQFIFQYYREEENGRGNFPPRFSGLQFPNYSSELNVNALELDDSALYLCASSRQGANTEAFFGQGTRLTVV.

The chain is built from TRBV10-1 and TRBJ1-3; 7 nucleotides align to TRBD1. This CDR3 is 13 amino acids long. With V trimmed by 7 bases and J by 0 bases, 0 bases remained unmatched. CDR1 is WNHNN, CDR2 SYGVQD, per germline (reference sequence). The CDR3 protein is CASTGGSGNTIYF. CDR3 nucleotides: TGCGCCAGCACAGGGGGCTCTGGAAACACCATATATTTT.